This T cell receptor (beta chain) is from a study of cytomegalovirus exposure and HLA in healthy donors. Study conclusions and caveats: In an earlier analysis, about 87% or about 30%: the productive usage of most TCR beta V segments. Across donors, sequencing depth was assumed by presence/absence analyses to be roughly uniform.

The study ran its PCR with 60 Vbeta and 13 Jbeta primers. Generated by immunoSEQ multiplex PCR, the TCRdb table keeps only in-frame clones and is missing some. This sample has roughly 140,000 clones, with 60% to 70% found just once. The J segment lost 4 bases and the V segment lost 0 bases, leaving 12 bases of the junction unmatched. The CDR3 consists of 18 residues. Germline values: CDR1 MGHRA, CDR2 YSYEKL. Healthy bone marrow donors formed the donor group. Turning to this clone: Its antigen is not known.

V and J are TRBV4-1 and TRBJ2-1, with 7 positions matching TRBD2. The sample was PBMCs. This receptor was taken from a woman in her sixties or seventies in good health and CMV-seropositive. In DNA form, the CDR3 reads TGCGCCAGCAGCCAAGAAAGGCCCGCGGCGGGAGAGTACAATGAGCAGTTCTTC. It translates to CASSQERPAAGEYNEQFF.